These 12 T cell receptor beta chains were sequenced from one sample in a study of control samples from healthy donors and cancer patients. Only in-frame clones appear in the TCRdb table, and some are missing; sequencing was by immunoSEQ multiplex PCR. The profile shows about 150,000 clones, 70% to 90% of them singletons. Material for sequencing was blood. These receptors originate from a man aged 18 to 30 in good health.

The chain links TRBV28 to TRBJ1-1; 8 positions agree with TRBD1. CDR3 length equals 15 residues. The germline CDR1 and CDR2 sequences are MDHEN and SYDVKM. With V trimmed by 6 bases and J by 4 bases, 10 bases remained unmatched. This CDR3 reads CASRTRGQGGTEAFF. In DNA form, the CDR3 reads TGTGCCAGCAGAACCCGCGGACAGGGAGGCACTGAAGCTTTCTTT.

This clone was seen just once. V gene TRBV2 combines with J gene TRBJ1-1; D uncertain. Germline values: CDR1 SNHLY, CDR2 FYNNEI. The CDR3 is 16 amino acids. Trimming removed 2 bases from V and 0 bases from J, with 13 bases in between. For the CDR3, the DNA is TGTGCCAGCAGTGAACACCCCCCCCGGTTGAACACTGAAGCTTTCTTT. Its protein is CASSEHPPRLNTEAFF.

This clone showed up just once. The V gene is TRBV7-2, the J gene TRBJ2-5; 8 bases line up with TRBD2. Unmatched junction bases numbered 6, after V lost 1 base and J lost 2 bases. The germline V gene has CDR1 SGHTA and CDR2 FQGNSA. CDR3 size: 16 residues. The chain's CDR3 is CASSLENTSGQETQYF. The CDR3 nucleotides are TGTGCCAGCAGCTTAGAAAACACTAGCGGTCAAGAGACCCAGTACTTC. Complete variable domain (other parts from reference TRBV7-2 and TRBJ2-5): GAGVSQSPSNKVTEKGKDVELRCDPISGHTALYWYRQSLGQGLEFLIYFQGNSAPDKSGLPSDRFSAERTGGSVSTLTIQRTQQEDSAVYLCASSLENTSGQETQYFGPGTRLLVL.

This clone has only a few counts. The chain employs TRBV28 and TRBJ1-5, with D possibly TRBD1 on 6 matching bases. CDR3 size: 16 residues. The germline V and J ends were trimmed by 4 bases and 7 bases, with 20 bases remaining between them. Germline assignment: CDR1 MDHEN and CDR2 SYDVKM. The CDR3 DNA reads TGTGCCAGCAGTTCCCCGGGCAGGGGCCGGGGACAGCCCCAGCATTTT. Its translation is CASSSPGRGRGQPQHF. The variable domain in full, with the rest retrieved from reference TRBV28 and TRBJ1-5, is DVKVTQSSRYLVKRTGEKVFLECVQDMDHENMFWYRQDPGLGLRLIYFSYDVKMKEKGDIPEGYSVSREKKERFSLILESASTNQTSMYLCASSSPGRGRGQPQHFGDGTRLSIL.

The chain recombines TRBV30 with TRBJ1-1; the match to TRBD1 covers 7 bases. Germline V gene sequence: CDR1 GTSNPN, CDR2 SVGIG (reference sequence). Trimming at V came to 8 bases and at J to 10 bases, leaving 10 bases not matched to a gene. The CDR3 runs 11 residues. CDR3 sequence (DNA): TGTGCCCAAAGACAGGGCCTCGGAGCTTTCTTT. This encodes CAQRQGLGAFF.

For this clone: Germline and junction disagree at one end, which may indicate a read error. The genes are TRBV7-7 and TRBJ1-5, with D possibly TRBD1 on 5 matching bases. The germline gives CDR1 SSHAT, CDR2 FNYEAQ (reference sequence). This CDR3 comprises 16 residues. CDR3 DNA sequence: TGTGCTACCCCCGAAGGGACCCCCAGAGGAGATCAACCCCAGCATTTT. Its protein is CATPEGTPRGDQPQHF.

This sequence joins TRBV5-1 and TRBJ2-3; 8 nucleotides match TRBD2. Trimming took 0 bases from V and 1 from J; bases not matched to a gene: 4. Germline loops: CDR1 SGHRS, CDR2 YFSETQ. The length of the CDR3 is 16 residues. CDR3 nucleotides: TGCGCCAGCAGCTTGGAGGGTAGCGGGGGCACAGATACGCAGTATTTT. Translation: CASSLEGSGGTDTQYF.

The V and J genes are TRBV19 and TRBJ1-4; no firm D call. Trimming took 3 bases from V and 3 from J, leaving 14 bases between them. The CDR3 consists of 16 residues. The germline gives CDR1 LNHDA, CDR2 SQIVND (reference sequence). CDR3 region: CASSMTNQVANEKLFF. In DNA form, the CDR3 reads TGTGCCAGTAGTATGACAAACCAGGTAGCTAATGAAAAACTGTTTTTT.

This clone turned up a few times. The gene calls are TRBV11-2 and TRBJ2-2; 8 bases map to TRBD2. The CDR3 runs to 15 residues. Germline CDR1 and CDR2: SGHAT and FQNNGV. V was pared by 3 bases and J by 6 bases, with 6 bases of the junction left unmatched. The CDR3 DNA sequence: TGTGCCAGCAGCTTGCGGGGGGCGATCTCCGGGGAGCTGTTTTTT. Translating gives CASSLRGAISGELFF.

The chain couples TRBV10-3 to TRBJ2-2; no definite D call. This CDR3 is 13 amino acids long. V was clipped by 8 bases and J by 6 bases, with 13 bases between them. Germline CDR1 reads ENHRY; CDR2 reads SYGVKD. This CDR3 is CAISGSLAGELFF. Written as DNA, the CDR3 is TGTGCCATCTCCGGGTCCCTGGCCGGGGAGCTGTTTTTT.

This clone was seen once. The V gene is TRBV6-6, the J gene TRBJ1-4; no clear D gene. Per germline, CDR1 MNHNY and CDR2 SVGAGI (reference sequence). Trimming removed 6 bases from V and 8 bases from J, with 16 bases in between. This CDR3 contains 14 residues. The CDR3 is CASSPQRVAEKLFF. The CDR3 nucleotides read TGTGCCAGCAGCCCGCAAAGAGTGGCGGAAAAACTGTTTTTT.

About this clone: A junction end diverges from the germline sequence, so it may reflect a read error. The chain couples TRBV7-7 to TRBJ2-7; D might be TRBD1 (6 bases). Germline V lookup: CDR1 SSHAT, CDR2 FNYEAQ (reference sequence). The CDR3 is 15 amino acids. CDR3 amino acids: CASSLASTGSYEQYF. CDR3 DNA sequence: TGTGCTAGCAGCTTAGCCTCGACAGGCTCCTACGAGCAGTACTTC.